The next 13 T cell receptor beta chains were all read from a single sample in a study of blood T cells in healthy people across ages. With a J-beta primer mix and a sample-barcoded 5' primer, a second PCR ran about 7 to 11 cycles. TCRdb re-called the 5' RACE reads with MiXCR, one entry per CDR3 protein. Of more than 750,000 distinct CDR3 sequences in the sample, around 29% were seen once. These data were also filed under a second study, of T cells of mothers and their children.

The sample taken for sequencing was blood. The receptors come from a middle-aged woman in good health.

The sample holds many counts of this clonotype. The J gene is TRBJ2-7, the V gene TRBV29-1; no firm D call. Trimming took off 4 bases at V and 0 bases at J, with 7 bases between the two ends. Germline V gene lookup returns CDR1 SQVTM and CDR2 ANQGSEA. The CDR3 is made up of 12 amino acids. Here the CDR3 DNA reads TGCAGCGTTGTAGGAGACTCCTACGAGCAGTACTTC. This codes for CSVVGDSYEQYF.

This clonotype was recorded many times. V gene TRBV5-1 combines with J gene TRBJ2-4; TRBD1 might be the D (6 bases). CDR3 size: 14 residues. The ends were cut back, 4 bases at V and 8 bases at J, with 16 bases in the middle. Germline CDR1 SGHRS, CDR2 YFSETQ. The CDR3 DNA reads TGCGCCAGCAGCGCCGGGACACCCAGGGACATTCAGTACTTC. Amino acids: CASSAGTPRDIQYF.

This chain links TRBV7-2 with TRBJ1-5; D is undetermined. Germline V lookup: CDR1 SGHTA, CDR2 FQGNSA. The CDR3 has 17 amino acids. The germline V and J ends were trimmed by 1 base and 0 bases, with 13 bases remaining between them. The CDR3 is CASSLVGQTYSNQPQHF. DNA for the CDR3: TGTGCCAGCAGCTTAGTAGGCCAGACCTATAGCAATCAGCCCCAGCATTTT.

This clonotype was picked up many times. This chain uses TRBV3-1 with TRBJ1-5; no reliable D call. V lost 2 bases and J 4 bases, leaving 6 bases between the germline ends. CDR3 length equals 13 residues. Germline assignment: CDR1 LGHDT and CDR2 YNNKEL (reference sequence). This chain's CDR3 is CASSQSRNQPQHF. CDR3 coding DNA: TGTGCCAGCAGCCAAAGTCGTAATCAGCCCCAGCATTTT. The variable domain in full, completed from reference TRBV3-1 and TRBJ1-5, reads DTAVSQTPKYLVTQMGNDKSIKCEQNLGHDTMYWYKQDSKKFLKIMFSYNNKELIINETVPNRFSPKSPDKAHLNLHINSLELGDSAVYFCASSQSRNQPQHFGDGTRLSIL.

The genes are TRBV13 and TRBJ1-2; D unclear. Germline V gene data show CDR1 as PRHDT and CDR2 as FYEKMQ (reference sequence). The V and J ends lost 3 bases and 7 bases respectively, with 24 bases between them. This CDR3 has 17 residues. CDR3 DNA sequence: TGTGCCAGCAGCTTTGGAATTGAGGACGCCCGCCCCGGTGGCTACACCTTC. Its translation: CASSFGIEDARPGGYTF. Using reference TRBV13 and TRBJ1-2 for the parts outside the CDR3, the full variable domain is AAGVIQSPRHLIKEKRETATLKCYPIPRHDTVYWYQQGPGQDPQFLISFYEKMQSDKGSIPDRFSAQQFSDYHSELNMSSLELGDSALYFCASSFGIEDARPGGYTFGSGTRLTVV.

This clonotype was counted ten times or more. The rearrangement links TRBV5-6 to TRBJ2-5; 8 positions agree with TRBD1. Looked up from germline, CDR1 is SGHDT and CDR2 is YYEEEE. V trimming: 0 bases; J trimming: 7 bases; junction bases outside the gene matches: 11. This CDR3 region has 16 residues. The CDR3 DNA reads TGTGCCAGCAGCTTGGAAGGACAGGGTGCTTTAGGGACCCAGTACTTC. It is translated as CASSLEGQGALGTQYF.

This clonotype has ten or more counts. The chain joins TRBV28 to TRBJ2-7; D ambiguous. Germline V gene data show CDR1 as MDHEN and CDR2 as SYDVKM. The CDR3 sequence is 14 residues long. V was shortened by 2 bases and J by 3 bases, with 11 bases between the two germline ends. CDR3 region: CASSLALPRYEQYF. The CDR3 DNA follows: TGTGCCAGCAGTTTAGCCCTACCACGCTACGAGCAGTACTTC.

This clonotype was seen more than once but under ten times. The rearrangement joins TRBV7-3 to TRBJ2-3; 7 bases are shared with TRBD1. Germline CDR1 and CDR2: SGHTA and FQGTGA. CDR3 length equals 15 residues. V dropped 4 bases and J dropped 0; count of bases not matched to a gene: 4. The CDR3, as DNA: TGTGCCAGCAGCTCCCTGGGACAGAGCACAGATACGCAGTATTTT. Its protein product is CASSSLGQSTDTQYF.

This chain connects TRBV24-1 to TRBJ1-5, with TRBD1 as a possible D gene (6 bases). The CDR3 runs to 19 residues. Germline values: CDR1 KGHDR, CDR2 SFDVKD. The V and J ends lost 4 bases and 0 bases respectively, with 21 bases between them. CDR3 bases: TGTGCCACCAGTGAGTTTGATCCCCACAGGGAGTATAGCAATCAGCCCCAGCATTTT. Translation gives CATSEFDPHREYSNQPQHF.

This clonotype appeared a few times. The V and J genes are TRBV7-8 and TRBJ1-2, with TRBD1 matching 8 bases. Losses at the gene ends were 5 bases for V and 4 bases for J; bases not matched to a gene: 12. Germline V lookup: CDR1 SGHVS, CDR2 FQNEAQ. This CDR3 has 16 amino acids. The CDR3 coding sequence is TGTGCCAGCAGCCAGCCGGGACAGGACGGCACCTATGGCTACACCTTC. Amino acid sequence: CASSQPGQDGTYGYTF. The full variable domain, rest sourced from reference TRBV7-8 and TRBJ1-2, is GAGVSQSPRYKVAKRGQDVALRCDPISGHVSLFWYQQALGQGPEFLTYFQNEAQLDKSGLPSDRFFAERPEGSVSTLKIQRTQQEDSAVYLCASSQPGQDGTYGYTFGSGTRLTVV.

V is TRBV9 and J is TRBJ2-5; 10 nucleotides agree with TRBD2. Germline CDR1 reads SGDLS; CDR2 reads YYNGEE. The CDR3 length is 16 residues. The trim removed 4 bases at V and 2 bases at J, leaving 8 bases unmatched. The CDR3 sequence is CASSQSLAGGQETQYF. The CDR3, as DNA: TGTGCCAGCAGCCAGAGCTTAGCGGGGGGACAAGAGACCCAGTACTTC.

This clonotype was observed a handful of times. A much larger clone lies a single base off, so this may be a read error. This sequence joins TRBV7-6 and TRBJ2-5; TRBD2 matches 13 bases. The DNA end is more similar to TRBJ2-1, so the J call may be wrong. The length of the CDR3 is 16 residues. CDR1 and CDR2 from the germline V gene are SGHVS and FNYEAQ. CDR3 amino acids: CASSFSGTSGEETQFF. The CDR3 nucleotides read TGTGCCAGCAGCTTCAGCGGGACTAGCGGGGAAGAGACCCAGTTCTTC.

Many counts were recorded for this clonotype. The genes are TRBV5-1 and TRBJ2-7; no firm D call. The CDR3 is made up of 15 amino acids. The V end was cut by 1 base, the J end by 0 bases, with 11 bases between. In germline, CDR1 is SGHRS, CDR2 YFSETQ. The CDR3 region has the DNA TGCGCCAGCAGCTTGTCATCCTCTGACTCCTACGAGCAGTACTTC. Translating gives CASSLSSSDSYEQYF.